The rows below give T cell receptor beta chains drawn from one sample of a study of a mutant IDH1 vaccine in newly diagnosed glioma. Which antigens these TCRs recognize remains unknown. Data came from immunoSEQ multiplex PCR; TCRdb stores just in-frame clones and leaves some out. Of roughly 60,000 clones in the sample, under 90% were seen once. Here the sequenced sample was PBMCs, taken from a glioma patient whose treatment included an IDH1 peptide vaccine. The receptors were sampled from a man younger than 40 with glioma. The CDR3 runs from the conserved cysteine through the conserved F or W. D genes are given only for firm matches. Size is omitted from some rows. Given values are once, few, many or a class for expanded clones.

V	D	J	size	DNA	CDR3
TRBV6-9	TRBD1	TRBJ2-7	.	TGTGCCACAACACAGGGGACCCTCTACGAGCAGTACTTC	CATTQGTLYEQYF
TRBV11-3	.	TRBJ2-3	.	TGTGCCAGCAGCTTAGGGGGATCCGGGACACTCTCCACAGATACGCAGTATTTT	CASSLGGSGTLSTDTQYF
TRBV15	.	TRBJ1-5	.	TGTGCCACCAGCAGACGACGGGGCTATCAGCCCCAGCATTTT	CATSRRRGYQPQHF
TRBV5-1	.	TRBJ1-6	.	TGCGCCAGTCATTACGCAGGGGAGGATTCACCCCTCCACTTT	CASHYAGEDSPLHF
TRBV28	.	TRBJ2-3	.	TGTGCCAGCAGTTTAGCGGTTAGCACAGATACGCAGTATTTT	CASSLAVSTDTQYF
TRBV6-1	.	TRBJ2-6	.	TGTGCCAGCCAGGTCTCTGGGGCCAACGTCCTGACTTTC	CASQVSGANVLTF
TRBV11-2	.	TRBJ2-7	.	TGTGCCAGCAGCCCGATTCCTGAGGGGAACGAGCAGTACTTC	CASSPIPEGNEQYF
TRBV29-1	TRBD2	TRBJ2-5	.	TGCAGCGTTGAAGATGGGACTAGCGGGGGCCAAGAGACCCAGTACTTC	CSVEDGTSGGQETQYF
TRBV7-8	.	TRBJ2-3	.	TGTGCCAGCAAGGTGAACTCCTTGACCACAGATACGCAGTATTTT	CASKVNSLTTDTQYF
TRBV27	TRBD1	TRBJ2-7	once	TGTGCCAGCAGTTTAGTGGGACAGTTCACCTACGAGCAGTACTTC	CASSLVGQFTYEQYF
TRBV11-2	.	TRBJ1-2	.	TGTGCCAGCAGCTTAGCCCCGGGGGCTCGCTTGGGCGGTGGCTACACCTTC	CASSLAPGARLGGGYTF
TRBV28	TRBD2	TRBJ2-1	.	TGTGCCAGCAGTTCAATAGCGGGAGGGCCCCCCCCCGATGAGCAGTTCTTC	CASSSIAGGPPPDEQFF
TRBV9	.	TRBJ2-1	once	TGTGCCAGCAGCGTAGATCTGGGTCGCTACAATGAGCAGTTCTTC	CASSVDLGRYNEQFF
TRBV11-3	.	TRBJ1-1	.	TGTGCCAGCAGCTTATTACAGAACACTGAAGCTTTCTTT	CASSLLQNTEAFF
TRBV18	TRBD2	TRBJ2-1	.	TGTGCCAGCTCACCAATGAGCATGCTAGCGGGAGGTGGCTTTAACAATGAGCAGTTCTTC	CASSPMSMLAGGGFNNEQFF
TRBV7-9	.	TRBJ2-7	.	TGTGCCAGCAGCGACACCGGGACCCGTCCCTACGAGCAGTACTTC	CASSDTGTRPYEQYF
TRBV27	.	TRBJ2-7	.	TGTGCCAGCAGTTTATCGTCCGGCAGCGCCGCCTACGAGCAGTACTTC	CASSLSSGSAAYEQYF
TRBV5-6	.	TRBJ1-1	few	TGTGCCAGCAGCTTATTGTCCAGGGACGGATGGGCTTTCTTT	CASSLLSRDGWAFF
TRBV5-6	.	TRBJ1-6	.	TGTGCCAGCAGCTTATGGGAAAACGGTGGTTCACCCCTCCACTTT	CASSLWENGGSPLHF
TRBV7-8	.	TRBJ2-2	.	TGTGCCAGCAGCTTATCTAGGATCACCGGGGAGCTGTTTTTT	CASSLSRITGELFF
TRBV7-9	TRBD2	TRBJ2-5	.	TGTGCCAGCAGCTTAGGTGGCGGGGGGGAAGAGACCCAGTACTTC	CASSLGGGGEETQYF
TRBV5-5	TRBD1	TRBJ1-1	few	TGTGCCACCTCACCTGAGACAGGGGTGAACACTGAAGCTTTCTTT	CATSPETGVNTEAFF
TRBV28	TRBD1	TRBJ1-5	.	TGTGCCAGCAGACCGACAGGGGGCCATCAGCCCCAGCATTTT	CASRPTGGHQPQHF
TRBV11-2	.	TRBJ1-4	.	TGTGCCAGCAGCTTCGGGCAGCCAAATGAAAAACTGTTTTTT	CASSFGQPNEKLFF
TRBV7-6	.	TRBJ2-1	once	TGTGCCAGCAGCTTAGAATCTAGCGTCTCCTACAATGAGCAGTTCTTC	CASSLESSVSYNEQFF
TRBV6-5	.	TRBJ1-1	.	TGTGCCAGCAGAGATCCGGACAGCTATGAAGCTTTCTTT	CASRDPDSYEAFF
TRBV28	TRBD2	TRBJ2-3	.	TGTGCCAGCAGTCGGAGACTAGCGATGTACATTAAAGATACGCAGTATTTT	CASSRRLAMYIKDTQYF
TRBV18	.	TRBJ2-7	.	TGTGCCAGCTCACAGGATACCTACGAGCAGTACTTC	CASSQDTYEQYF
TRBV11-2	TRBD1	TRBJ1-6	once	TGTGCCAGCAGCGAGAGATCGACAGGGGGATGGAGATCACCCCTCCACTTT	CASSERSTGGWRSPLHF
TRBV30	TRBD1	TRBJ1-1	.	TGTGCCTGGAGGGTTTTAAGACAGGGCGATCCTTTCTTT	CAWRVLRQGDPFF
TRBV7-2	.	TRBJ2-3	.	TGTGCCAGCAGCTTACTCGGGAGTGGTACGCAGTATTTT	CASSLLGSGTQYF
TRBV5-3	.	TRBJ2-7	.	TGTGCCAGCAGCCGGGGGACGGACCCCAGCTACGAGCAGTACTTC	CASSRGTDPSYEQYF
TRBV9	.	TRBJ2-1	.	TGTGCCAGCAGCAACTCGGACGCTGGCTCCTACAATGAGCAGTTCTTC	CASSNSDAGSYNEQFF
TRBV5-4	TRBD1	TRBJ1-2	.	TGTGCCAGCAGCATGGGACAGGGGGAATATGGCTACACCTTC	CASSMGQGEYGYTF
TRBV7-9	.	TRBJ1-2	.	TGTGCCAGCACCCCGCTAGCCTTTAACTATGGCTACACCTTC	CASTPLAFNYGYTF
TRBV4-2	.	TRBJ2-3	.	TGTGCCAGCAGCCAAAGCACAGATACGCAGTATTTT	CASSQSTDTQYF
TRBV6-1	TRBD2	TRBJ2-7	.	TGTGCCAGCAAATCAGGACTAGCGGGGGGATACGAGCAGTACTTC	CASKSGLAGGYEQYF
TRBV10-3	.	TRBJ2-3	.	TGTGCCATCAGTGAGTCGACCCTTGGAAGGGATGCAGATACGCAGTATTTT	CAISESTLGRDADTQYF
TRBV10-2	.	TRBJ1-5	.	TGCGCCAGCAAAGCGACAGGCAGTTTCAATCAGCCCCAGCATTTT	CASKATGSFNQPQHF
TRBV4-1	.	TRBJ2-1	.	TGCGCCAGCAGCCAAGATGGTTTTGGGCCCCCGGGGTACAATGAGCAGTTCTTC	CASSQDGFGPPGYNEQFF
TRBV10-3	TRBD1	TRBJ2-7	.	TGTGCCATCAGTGAGGGGGGACAGCAACTCACCTACGAGCAGTACTTC	CAISEGGQQLTYEQYF
TRBV10-3	.	TRBJ1-2	.	TGTGCCATCAGACCCGACGGGGGCGGGGACGCATTGTTC	CAIRPDGGGDALF
TRBV2	.	TRBJ1-2	.	TGTGCCAGCACCGAGACCCAAGGAGGTGGCTATGGCTACACCTTC	CASTETQGGGYGYTF
TRBV7-2	.	TRBJ1-1	.	TGTGCCAGCAGCTTAAGAACAGGGAGGACGGGGGAAGCTTTCTTT	CASSLRTGRTGEAFF
TRBV28	.	TRBJ2-7	.	TGTGCCAGCAGTTTATGGGGCAGGGGATCCCTCGAGCAGTACTTC	CASSLWGRGSLEQYF
TRBV19	.	TRBJ1-1	.	TGTGCCAGTACCGGTCCAACCCTTGAAGCTTTCTTT	CASTGPTLEAFF
TRBV13	.	TRBJ1-2	.	TGTGCCAGCAGCTCCTCGACAGTTGGAGGCTACACCTTC	CASSSSTVGGYTF
TRBV7-9	TRBD1	TRBJ2-6	.	TGTGCCAGCAGCTTTACAGGGGGCTCTGGGGCCAACGTCCTGACTTTC	CASSFTGGSGANVLTF